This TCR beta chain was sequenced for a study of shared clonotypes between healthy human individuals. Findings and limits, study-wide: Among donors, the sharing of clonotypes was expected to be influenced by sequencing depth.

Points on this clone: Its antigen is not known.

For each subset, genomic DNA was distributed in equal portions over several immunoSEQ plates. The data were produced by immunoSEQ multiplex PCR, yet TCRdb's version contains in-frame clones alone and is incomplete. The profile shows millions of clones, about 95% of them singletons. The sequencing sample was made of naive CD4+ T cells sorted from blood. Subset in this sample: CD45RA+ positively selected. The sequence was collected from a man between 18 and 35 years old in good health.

The CDR3 sequence is CASSFWTGWENTEAFF. The CDR3, as DNA: TGTGCCAGCAGCTTCTGGACAGGTTGGGAGAACACTGAAGCTTTCTTT. This chain joins TRBV5-4 and TRBJ1-1; 7 bases map to TRBD1. The CDR3 length is 16 residues. V was clipped by 2 bases and J by 1 base; unmatched bases: 8. From germline, CDR1 is SGHNT and CDR2 YYREEE (reference sequence).